The 2 T cell receptor beta chains given below trace back to one sample, sequenced in a study of glioma-infiltrating T cells after dendritic cell vaccination. The data were produced by immunoSEQ multiplex PCR, yet TCRdb's version contains in-frame clones alone and is incomplete. The sample yields tens of thousands of clones, roughly 87% seen once. The sample here was blood, taken before dendritic cell vaccination. Receptors originate from a human donor with glioblastoma.

The chain carries TRBV6-1 and TRBJ1-5; perhaps TRBD1 as D (5 bases). The V gene lost 7 bases and the J gene lost 1 base, with 11 bases spanning the gap. Germline assignment: CDR1 MNHNS and CDR2 SASEGT. This CDR3 has 14 amino acids. CDR3 nucleotides: TGTGCCAGCAAAGGACAACAAAGCAATCAGCCCCAGCATTTT. This sequence encodes CASKGQQSNQPQHF.

The V and J genes are TRBV19 and TRBJ2-1; no firm D call. Trimming took 7 bases from V and 10 from J, leaving 11 bases between them. This CDR3 is 11 amino acids long. Germline V gene lookup returns CDR1 LNHDA and CDR2 SQIVND (reference sequence). The CDR3 nucleotides are TGTGCCAGTAAATCGAACGGGGAGCAGTTCTTC. Encoded protein: CASKSNGEQFF.